This is a list of T cell receptor beta chains from one sample in a study of shared clonotypes between healthy human individuals. Only in-frame clones appear in the TCRdb table, and some are missing; sequencing was by immunoSEQ multiplex PCR. The sample yields about 870,000 clones, about 91% seen once. Sequenced material: naive CD8+ T cells sorted from blood. The receptors here all came from a man aged 30-40 years in good health. Both conserved end residues are part of each CDR3. The order of the fields is V gene, D gene, clone size, J gene, CDR3 DNA, CDR3 protein. The D gene is left open where the match is weak. Clone size is shown for a subset of rows, as once, few, many or a class of expanded clone.

>TRBV29-1|TRBD1|.|TRBJ2-7
TGCAGCGTCTTGACAGGGGCGGCCTACGAGCAGTACTTC
CSVLTGAAYEQYF
>TRBV9|.|.|TRBJ1-2
TGTGCCAGCAGCGTAATGACTGAATCTATGGGCTACACCTTC
CASSVMTESMGYTF
>TRBV14|.|.|TRBJ2-3
TGTGCCAGCAGCCAAGTCATGTCGGGCACAGATACGCAGTATTTT
CASSQVMSGTDTQYF
>TRBV27|.|.|TRBJ2-7
TGTGCCAGCAGTTTAAAAGCACCGGGAAGCTACGAGCAGTACTTC
CASSLKAPGSYEQYF
>TRBV27|TRBD2|.|TRBJ2-3
TGTGCCAGCAGTTTTCTTGGACTAGCGGGCTCCCAATCCAACACAGATACGCAGTATTTT
CASSFLGLAGSQSNTDTQYF
>TRBV7-9|.|.|TRBJ2-1
TGTGCCAGCAGCTGGGTAGCCTACAATGAGCAGTTCTTC
CASSWVAYNEQFF
>TRBV29-1|.|.|TRBJ2-6
TGCAGCGTTGAACCCCCGGGGGCAGGACTCTCCGGGGCCAACGTCCTGACTTTC
CSVEPPGAGLSGANVLTF
>TRBV5-4|.|.|TRBJ1-1
TGTGCCAGCAGCTTGTTAGGGGAAGCTTTCTTT
CASSLLGEAFF
>TRBV6-6|TRBD1|.|TRBJ2-7
TGTGCCAGCAGAACAGGGGGCTACGAGCAGTACTTC
CASRTGGYEQYF
>TRBV6-1|.|.|TRBJ1-1
TGTGCCAGCAGTGAGACGACAGTCGGTTTCTTT
CASSETTVGFF
>TRBV7-3|.|.|TRBJ2-1
TGTGCCAGCAGCTTCGGGGTGAGCTCCTACAATGAGCAGTTCTTC
CASSFGVSSYNEQFF
>TRBV10-3|.|few|TRBJ1-2
TGTGCCATCAGTGAAGGACTACCCGATGGCTACACCTTC
CAISEGLPDGYTF
>TRBV18|TRBD2|.|TRBJ2-1
TGTGCCAGCTCACCTCTAGCGGGAGCCCCCAATGAGCAGTTCTTC
CASSPLAGAPNEQFF
>TRBV19|TRBD1|.|TRBJ2-4
TGTGCCAGTAGTATCCGGGACAGGGGGCCCGCCAAAAACATTCAGTACTTC
CASSIRDRGPAKNIQYF
>TRBV29-1|TRBD1|once|TRBJ1-4
TGCAGCGCCGGAAGACAGGGCGTCGAAAAACTGTTTTTT
CSAGRQGVEKLFF
>TRBV7-9|TRBD1|.|TRBJ2-5
TGTGCCAGCAGCCCACAAAATAAAAGGACAGGGCAGTACCAAGAGACCCAGTACTTC
CASSPQNKRTGQYQETQYF
>TRBV5-1|TRBD2|.|TRBJ2-1
TGCGCCAGCAGCTGGCGGAGCGGGAGGCAATTCAATGAGCAGTTCTTC
CASSWRSGRQFNEQFF
>TRBV7-8|.|.|TRBJ1-2
TGTGCCAGCAGCTTCAGGGAAGGAATCTATGGCTACACCTTC
CASSFREGIYGYTF